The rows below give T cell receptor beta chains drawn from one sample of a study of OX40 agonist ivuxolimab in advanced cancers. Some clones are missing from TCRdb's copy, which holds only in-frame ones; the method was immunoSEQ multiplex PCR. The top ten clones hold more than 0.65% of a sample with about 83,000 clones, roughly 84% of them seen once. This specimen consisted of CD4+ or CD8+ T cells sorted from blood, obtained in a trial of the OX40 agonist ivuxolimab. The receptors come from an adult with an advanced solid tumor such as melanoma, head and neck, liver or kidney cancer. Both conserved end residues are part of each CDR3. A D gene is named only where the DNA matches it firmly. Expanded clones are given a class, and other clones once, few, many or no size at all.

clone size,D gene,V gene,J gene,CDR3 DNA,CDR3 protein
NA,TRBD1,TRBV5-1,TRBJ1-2,TGCGCCAGCAGGCGAACAGGGGACCTTTATGGCTACACCTTC,CASRRTGDLYGYTF
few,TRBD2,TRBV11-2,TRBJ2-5,TGTGCCAGCAGCTCGGGACTAGCGGGAGTGGAGACCCAGTACTTC,CASSSGLAGVETQYF
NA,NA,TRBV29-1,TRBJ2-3,TGCAGCTCACAAAGGGATCGGACAGATACGCAGTATTTT,CSSQRDRTDTQYF
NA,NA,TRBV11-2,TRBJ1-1,TGTGCCAGCAGCCCCGGGACACACACGAACACTGAAGCTTTCTTT,CASSPGTHTNTEAFF
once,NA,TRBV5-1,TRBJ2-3,TGCGCCAGCAGCTTGGATGTGGGGGGCGCGGAAGATACGCAGTATTTT,CASSLDVGGAEDTQYF
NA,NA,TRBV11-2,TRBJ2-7,TGTGCCAGCAGCACATCGGGGGACGAGCAGTACTTC,CASSTSGDEQYF
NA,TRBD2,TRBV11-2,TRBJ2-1,TGTGCCAGCAGCCTAGGACTAGCGGGAGACAATGAGCAGTTCTTC,CASSLGLAGDNEQFF
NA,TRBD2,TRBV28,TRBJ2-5,TGTGCCAGCAGTTTACAACTAGCGGGGGGCCAAGAGACCCAGTACTTC,CASSLQLAGGQETQYF
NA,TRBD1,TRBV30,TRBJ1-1,TGTGCCTGGAGAAGACAGGGGGCGAGTAGGGTTGAAGCTTTCTTT,CAWRRQGASRVEAFF
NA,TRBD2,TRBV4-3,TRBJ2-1,TGCGCCAGCAGCCAAAAGAGCGGGGGGGCCAACAATGAGCAGTTCTTC,CASSQKSGGANNEQFF
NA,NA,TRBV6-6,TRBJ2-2,TGTGCCAGCAGTTACGGGTCCGGGGAGCTGTTTTTT,CASSYGSGELFF
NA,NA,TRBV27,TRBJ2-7,TGTGCCAGCAGTTACTCGGTAGGCCTGAGCTCCTACGAGCAGTACTTC,CASSYSVGLSSYEQYF
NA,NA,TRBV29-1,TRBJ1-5,TGCAGCGTTGGGGAGAGCAATCAGCCCCAGCATTTT,CSVGESNQPQHF
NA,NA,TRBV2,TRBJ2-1,TGTGCCAGCAGTGAAGCCGGCCACTACAATGAGCAGTTCTTC,CASSEAGHYNEQFF
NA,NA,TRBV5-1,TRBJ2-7,TGCGCCAGCAGCTCCCCCGGCGAGCAGTACTTC,CASSSPGEQYF
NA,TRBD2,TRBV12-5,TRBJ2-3,TGTGCTAGTTGCTGGCGGGAGAGCACAGATACGCAGTATTTT,CASCWRESTDTQYF
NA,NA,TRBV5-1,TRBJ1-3,TGCGCCAGCAGCTTAGACCAGGCGTCTGGAAACACCATATATTTT,CASSLDQASGNTIYF
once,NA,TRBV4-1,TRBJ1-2,TGCGCCAGCAGCCAAGGGACAGTGGAGAACTATGGCTACACCTTC,CASSQGTVENYGYTF
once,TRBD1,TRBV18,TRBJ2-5,TGTGCCAGCTCACCACTACGCACGGGGACAGGCGAACAAGAGACCCAGTACTTC,CASSPLRTGTGEQETQYF
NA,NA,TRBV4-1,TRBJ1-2,TGCGCCAGCAGCCAAGATCCAAAGTATGGCTACACCTTC,CASSQDPKYGYTF
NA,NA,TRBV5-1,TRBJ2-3,TGCGCCAGCAGCTTGGTGGGGCAGCCAGGCACAGATACGCAGTATTTT,CASSLVGQPGTDTQYF
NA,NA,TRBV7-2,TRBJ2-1,TGTGCCAGCAGCTTACAGACTGATTCCTACAATGAGCAGTTCTTC,CASSLQTDSYNEQFF
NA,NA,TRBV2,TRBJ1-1,TGTGCCAGCAGAGGCCTGAACACTGAAGCTTTCTTT,CASRGLNTEAFF
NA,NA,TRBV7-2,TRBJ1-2,TGTGCCAGCAGCCTAGGGTTCAGATCGGGTGGCTACACCTTC,CASSLGFRSGGYTF
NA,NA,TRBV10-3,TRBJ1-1,TGTGCCATCAGTGACAGGGTTGGGAACACTGAAGCTTTCTTT,CAISDRVGNTEAFF
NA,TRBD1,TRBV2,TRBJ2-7,TGTGCCAGCAGCGGGACAGGGAGAAACGAGCAGTACTTC,CASSGTGRNEQYF
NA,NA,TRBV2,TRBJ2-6,TGTGCCAGCATCCTAGACCGTCATCGGGCCGAGGCCAACGTCCTGACTTTC,CASILDRHRAEANVLTF
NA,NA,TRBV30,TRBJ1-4,TGTGCCTGGAGTGGGGAAGGGGAAAAACTGTTTTTT,CAWSGEGEKLFF
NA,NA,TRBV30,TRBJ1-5,TGTGCCTGGAGTGCAGGGGACGTGAATCAGCCCCAGCATTTT,CAWSAGDVNQPQHF
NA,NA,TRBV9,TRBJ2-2,TGTGCCAGCAGCCTTCCCGCGCGTTGGGGCACCGGGGAGCTGTTTTTT,CASSLPARWGTGELFF
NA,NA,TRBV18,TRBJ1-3,TGTGCCAGCTCACCTCAGACGGATGGAAACACCATATATTTT,CASSPQTDGNTIYF
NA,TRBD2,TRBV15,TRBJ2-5,TGTGCCACCAGCAGAGATCTGCCTAGCGGGAGTGTAGAGACCCAGTACTTC,CATSRDLPSGSVETQYF
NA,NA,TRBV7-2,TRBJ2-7,TGTGCCAGCAGCTTAGGCAGGGCCTACGAGCAGTACTTC,CASSLGRAYEQYF
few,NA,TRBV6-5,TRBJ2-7,TGTGCCAGCAGTTTGTTTTACGAGCAGTACTTC,CASSLFYEQYF
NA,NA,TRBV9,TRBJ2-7,TGTGCCAGCAGCGTATCAGCCGCCGGCGAGCAGTACTTC,CASSVSAAGEQYF
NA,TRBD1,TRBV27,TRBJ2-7,TGTGCCAGCAGTTTCACAGGGGCCTACGAGCAGTACTTC,CASSFTGAYEQYF
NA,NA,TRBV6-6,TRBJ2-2,TGTGCCAGCAGTTATGGCGGACATAAGAGCGGGGAGCTGTTTTTT,CASSYGGHKSGELFF